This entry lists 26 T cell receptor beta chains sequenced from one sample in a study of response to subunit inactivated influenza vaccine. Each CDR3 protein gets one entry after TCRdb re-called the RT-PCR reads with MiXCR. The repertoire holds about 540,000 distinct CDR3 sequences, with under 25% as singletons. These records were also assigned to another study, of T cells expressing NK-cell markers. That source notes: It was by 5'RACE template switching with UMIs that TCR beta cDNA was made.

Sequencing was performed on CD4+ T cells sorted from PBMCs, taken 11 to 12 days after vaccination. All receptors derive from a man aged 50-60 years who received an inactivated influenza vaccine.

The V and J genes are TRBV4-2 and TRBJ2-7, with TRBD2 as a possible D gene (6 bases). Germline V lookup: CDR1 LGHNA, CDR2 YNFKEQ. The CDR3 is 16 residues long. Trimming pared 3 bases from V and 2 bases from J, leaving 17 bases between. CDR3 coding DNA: TGTGCCAGCAGCCACCTTCGGGGCGGGGATACCTACGAGCAGTACTTC. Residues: CASSHLRGGDTYEQYF.

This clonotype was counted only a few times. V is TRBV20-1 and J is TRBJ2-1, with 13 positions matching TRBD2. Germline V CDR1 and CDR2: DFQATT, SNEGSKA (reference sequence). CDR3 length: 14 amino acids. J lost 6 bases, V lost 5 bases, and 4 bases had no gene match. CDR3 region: CSASGTSGANEQFF. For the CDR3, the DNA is TGCAGTGCTTCCGGGACTAGCGGGGCCAATGAGCAGTTCTTC.

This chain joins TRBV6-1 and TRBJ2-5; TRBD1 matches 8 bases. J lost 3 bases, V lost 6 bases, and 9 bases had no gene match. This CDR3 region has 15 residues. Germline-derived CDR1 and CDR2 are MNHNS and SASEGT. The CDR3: CASRRGPTGEETQYF. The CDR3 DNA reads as TGTGCCAGCAGGCGGGGCCCGACAGGGGAAGAGACCCAGTACTTC.

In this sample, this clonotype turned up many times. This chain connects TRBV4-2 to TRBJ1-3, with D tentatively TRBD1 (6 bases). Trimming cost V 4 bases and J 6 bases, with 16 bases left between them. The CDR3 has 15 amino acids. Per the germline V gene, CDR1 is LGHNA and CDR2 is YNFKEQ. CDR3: CASSLERGSENTIYF. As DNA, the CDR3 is TGTGCCAGCAGCCTCGAAAGGGGGAGTGAAAACACCATATATTTT.

CDR3 loop: CASSRRQGLNEKLFF. In nucleotides, the CDR3 is TGTGCCAGCAGCCGAAGACAGGGACTAAATGAAAAACTGTTTTTT. V and J are TRBV5-6 and TRBJ1-4; the match to TRBD1 covers 7 bases. Germline V gene sequence: CDR1 SGHDT, CDR2 YYEEEE. Unmatched junction bases numbered 8, after V lost 4 bases and J lost 5 bases. The CDR3 extends over 15 amino acids. Drawing the rest from reference TRBV5-6 and TRBJ1-4, the complete variable domain is DAGVTQSPTHLIKTRGQQVTLRCSPKSGHDTVSWYQQALGQGPQFIFQYYEEEERQRGNFPDRFSGHQFPNYSSELNVNALLLGDSALYLCASSRRQGLNEKLFFGSGTQLSVL.

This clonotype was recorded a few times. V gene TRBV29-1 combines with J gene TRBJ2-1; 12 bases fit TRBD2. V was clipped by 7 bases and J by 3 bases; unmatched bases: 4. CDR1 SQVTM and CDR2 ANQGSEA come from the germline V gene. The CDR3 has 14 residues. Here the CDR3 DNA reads TGCAGCGGGGGACTAGCGGGCGGCTACAATGAGCAGTTCTTC. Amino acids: CSGGLAGGYNEQFF.

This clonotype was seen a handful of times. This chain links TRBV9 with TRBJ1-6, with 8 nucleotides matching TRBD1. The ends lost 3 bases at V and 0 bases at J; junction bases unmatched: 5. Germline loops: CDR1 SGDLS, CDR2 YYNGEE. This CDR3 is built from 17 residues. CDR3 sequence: CASSAGTGLSYNSPLHF. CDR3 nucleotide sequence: TGTGCCAGCAGCGCCGGGACAGGACTCTCCTATAATTCACCCCTCCACTTT.

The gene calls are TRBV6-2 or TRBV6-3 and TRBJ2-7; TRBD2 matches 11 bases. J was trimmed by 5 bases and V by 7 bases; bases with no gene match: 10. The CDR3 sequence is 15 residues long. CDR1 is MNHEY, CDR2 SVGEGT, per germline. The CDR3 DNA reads TGTGCCAGCACCTTACTAGCGGGAGAGATCGACGAGCAGTACTTC. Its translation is CASTLLAGEIDEQYF.

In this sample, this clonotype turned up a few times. The CDR3 sequence is CASSLNRVSETQYF. The CDR3 coding sequence is TGTGCCAGCAGTTTAAACAGGGTCTCGGAGACCCAGTACTTC. V usage is TRBV12-3 or TRBV12-4 and J usage is TRBJ2-5; D may be TRBD1 (6 bases). V lost 2 bases and J lost 5, with 12 bases in between. The CDR3 contains 14 residues.

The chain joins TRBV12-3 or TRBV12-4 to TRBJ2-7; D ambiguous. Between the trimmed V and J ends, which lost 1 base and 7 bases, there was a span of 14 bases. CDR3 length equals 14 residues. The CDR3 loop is CASSLDGSLGEQYF. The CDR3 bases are TGTGCCAGCAGTTTAGATGGCAGCTTAGGGGAGCAGTACTTC.

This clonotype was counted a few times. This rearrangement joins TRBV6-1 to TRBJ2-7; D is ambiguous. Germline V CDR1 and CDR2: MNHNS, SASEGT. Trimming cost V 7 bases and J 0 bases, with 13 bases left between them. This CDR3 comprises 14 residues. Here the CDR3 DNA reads TGTGCCAGCAAGAGCCGAGCCAGCTCCTACGAGCAGTACTTC. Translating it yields CASKSRASSYEQYF.

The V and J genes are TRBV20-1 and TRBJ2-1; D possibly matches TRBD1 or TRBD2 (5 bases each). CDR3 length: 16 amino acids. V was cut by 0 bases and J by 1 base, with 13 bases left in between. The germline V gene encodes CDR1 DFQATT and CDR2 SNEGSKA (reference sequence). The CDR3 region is CSARDIGERSYNEQFF. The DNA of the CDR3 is TGCAGTGCTAGAGATATAGGGGAGAGGTCCTACAATGAGCAGTTCTTC.

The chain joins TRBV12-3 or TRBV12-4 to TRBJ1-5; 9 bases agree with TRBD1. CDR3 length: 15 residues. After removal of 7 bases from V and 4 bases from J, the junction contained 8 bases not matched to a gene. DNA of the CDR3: TGTGCCAGCACCGCGGACAGGGGCGCTAATCAGCCCCAGCATTTT. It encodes CASTADRGANQPQHF.

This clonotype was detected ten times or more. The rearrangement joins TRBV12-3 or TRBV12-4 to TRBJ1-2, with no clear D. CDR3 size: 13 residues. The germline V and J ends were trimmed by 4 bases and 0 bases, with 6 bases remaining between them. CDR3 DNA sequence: TGTGCCAGCAGTTCCCCCGCTAACTATGGCTACACCTTC. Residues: CASSSPANYGYTF.

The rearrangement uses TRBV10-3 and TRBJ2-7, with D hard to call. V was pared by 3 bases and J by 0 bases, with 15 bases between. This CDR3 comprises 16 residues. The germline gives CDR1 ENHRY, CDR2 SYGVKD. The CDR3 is CAISDHGFPSSYEQYF. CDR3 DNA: TGTGCCATCAGTGACCACGGATTCCCTAGCTCCTACGAGCAGTACTTC.

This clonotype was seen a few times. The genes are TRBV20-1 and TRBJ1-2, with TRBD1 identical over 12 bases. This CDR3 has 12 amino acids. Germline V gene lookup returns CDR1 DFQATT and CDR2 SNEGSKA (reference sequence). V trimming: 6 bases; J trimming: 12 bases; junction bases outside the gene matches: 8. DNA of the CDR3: TGCAGTGCCACCCGGGACAGGGGGCTTAACACCTTC. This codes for CSATRDRGLNTF.

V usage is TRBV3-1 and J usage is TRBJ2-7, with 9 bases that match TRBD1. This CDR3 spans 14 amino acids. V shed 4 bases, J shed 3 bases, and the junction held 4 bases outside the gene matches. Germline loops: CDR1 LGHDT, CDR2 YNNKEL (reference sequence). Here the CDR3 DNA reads TGTGCCAGCAGCCCACGGACAGGGGTCTACGAGCAGTACTTC. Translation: CASSPRTGVYEQYF.

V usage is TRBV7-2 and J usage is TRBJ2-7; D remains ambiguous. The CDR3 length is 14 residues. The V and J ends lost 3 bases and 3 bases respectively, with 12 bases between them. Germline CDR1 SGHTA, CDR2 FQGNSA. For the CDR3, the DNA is TGTGCCAGCAGCTTGTGGTCAGGAAGCTACGAGCAGTACTTC. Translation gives CASSLWSGSYEQYF. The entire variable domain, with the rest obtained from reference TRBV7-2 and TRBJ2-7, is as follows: GAGVSQSPSNKVTEKGKDVELRCDPISGHTALYWYRQSLGQGLEFLIYFQGNSAPDKSGLPSDRFSAERTGGSVSTLTIQRTQQEDSAVYLCASSLWSGSYEQYFGPGTRLTVT.

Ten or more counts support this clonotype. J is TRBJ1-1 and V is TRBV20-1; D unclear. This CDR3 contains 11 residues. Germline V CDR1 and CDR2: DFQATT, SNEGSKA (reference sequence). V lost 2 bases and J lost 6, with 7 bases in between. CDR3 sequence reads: CSARPGPEAFF. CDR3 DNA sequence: TGCAGTGCTAGACCCGGCCCTGAAGCTTTCTTT.

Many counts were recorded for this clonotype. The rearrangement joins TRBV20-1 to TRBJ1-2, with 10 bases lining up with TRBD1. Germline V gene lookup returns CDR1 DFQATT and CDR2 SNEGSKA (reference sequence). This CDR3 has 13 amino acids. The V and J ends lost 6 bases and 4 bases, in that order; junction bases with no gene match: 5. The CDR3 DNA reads TGCAGTGCGGAGGACAGGGGGGGCTATGGCTACACCTTC. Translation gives CSAEDRGGYGYTF.

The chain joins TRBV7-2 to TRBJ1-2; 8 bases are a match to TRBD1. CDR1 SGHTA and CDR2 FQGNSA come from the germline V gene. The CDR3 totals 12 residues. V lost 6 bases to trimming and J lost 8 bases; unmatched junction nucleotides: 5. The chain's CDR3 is CASSPRGQGYTF. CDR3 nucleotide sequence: TGTGCCAGCAGTCCCAGGGGGCAAGGCTACACCTTC.

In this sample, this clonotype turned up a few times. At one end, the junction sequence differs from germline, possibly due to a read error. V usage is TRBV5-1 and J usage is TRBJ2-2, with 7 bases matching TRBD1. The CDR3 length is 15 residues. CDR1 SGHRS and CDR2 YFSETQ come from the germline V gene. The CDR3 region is CASSGDRANTEELFF. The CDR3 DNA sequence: TGCGCCAGCAGCGGGGACAGAGCGAACACCGAGGAGCTGTTTTTT.

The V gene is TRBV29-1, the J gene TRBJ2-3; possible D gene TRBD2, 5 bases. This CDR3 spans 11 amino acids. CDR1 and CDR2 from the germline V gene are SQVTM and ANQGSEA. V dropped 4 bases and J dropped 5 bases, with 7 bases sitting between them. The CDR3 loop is CSVGRGDTQYF. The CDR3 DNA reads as TGCAGCGTTGGACGGGGAGATACGCAGTATTTT.

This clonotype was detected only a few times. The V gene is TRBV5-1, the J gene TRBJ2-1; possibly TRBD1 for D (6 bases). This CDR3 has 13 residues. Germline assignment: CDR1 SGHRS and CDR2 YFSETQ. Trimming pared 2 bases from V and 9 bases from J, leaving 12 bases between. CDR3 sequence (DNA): TGCGCCAGCAGCTTCCAACAGGGTGGTGAGCAGTTCTTC. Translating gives CASSFQQGGEQFF.

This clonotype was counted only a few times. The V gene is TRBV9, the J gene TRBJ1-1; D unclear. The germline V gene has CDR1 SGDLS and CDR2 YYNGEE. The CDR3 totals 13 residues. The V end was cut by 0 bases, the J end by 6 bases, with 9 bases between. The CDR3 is CASSVADWAEAFF. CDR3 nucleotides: TGTGCCAGCAGCGTAGCCGACTGGGCTGAAGCTTTCTTT.

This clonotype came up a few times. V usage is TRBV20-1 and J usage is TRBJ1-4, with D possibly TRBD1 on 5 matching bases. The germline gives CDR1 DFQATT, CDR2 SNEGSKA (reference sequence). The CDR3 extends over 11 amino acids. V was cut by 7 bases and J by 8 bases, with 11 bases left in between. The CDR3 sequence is CSGGGEEKLFF. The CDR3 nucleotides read TGCAGTGGGGGGGGGGAAGAAAAACTGTTTTTT.